A single sample gave rise to the 22 T cell receptor beta chains below, sequenced in a study of blood T cell repertoires in COVID-19. Using immunoSEQ multiplex PCR, the repertoire was profiled, and TCRdb retains in-frame clones only, with some absent. The table lists a few hundred thousand clones, 75% to 95% of them singletons, with around 2.5% in the top ten. The sample taken for sequencing was peripheral blood. Receptors were obtained from a young adult with COVID-19, enrolled during active disease.

The chain carries TRBV5-3 and TRBJ2-3; 15 bases are a match to TRBD2. TRBV5-3 is an ORF; its function is uncertain. The trim removed 4 bases at V and 0 bases at J, leaving 9 bases unmatched. This CDR3 region has 19 residues. The CDR3 here is CARSLGLAGGPRSTDTQYF. CDR3 coding DNA: TGTGCCAGAAGCCTAGGACTAGCGGGAGGGCCAAGAAGCACAGATACGCAGTATTTT.

This clone was found a few times. The chain joins TRBV2 to TRBJ2-7, with TRBD2 identical over 16 bases. Germline values: CDR1 SNHLY, CDR2 FYNNEI. The CDR3 is made up of 16 amino acids. Trimming cost V 6 bases and J 7 bases; bases outside gene matches: 9. The DNA of the CDR3 is TGTGCCAGCAGCAGGGGACTAGCGGGAGGGCCGGGGGAGCAGTACTTC. Amino acid sequence: CASSRGLAGGPGEQYF. The full variable domain, in which reference TRBV2 and TRBJ2-7 provide the parts outside the CDR3, is EPEVTQTPSHQVTQMGQEVILRCVPISNHLYFYWYRQILGQKVEFLVSFYNNEISEKSEIFDDQFSVERPDGSNFTLKIRSTKLEDSAMYFCASSRGLAGGPGEQYFGPGTRLTVT.

This chain links TRBV24-1 with TRBJ1-5, with D unclear. From germline, CDR1 is KGHDR and CDR2 SFDVKD. The V end lost 4 bases, the J end lost 0 bases, and 18 bases lay between the germline ends. The CDR3 has 18 residues. CDR3 DNA sequence: TGTGCCACCAGTGAAAGTCCCAAGAAGGGAGATAGCAATCAGCCCCAGCATTTT. This sequence encodes CATSESPKKGDSNQPQHF.

The chain combines TRBV19 with TRBJ1-1; 9 positions agree with TRBD1. This CDR3 has 15 amino acids. Germline lookup yields CDR1 LNHDA and CDR2 SQIVND (reference sequence). V was pared by 3 bases and J by 1 base, with 3 bases of the junction left unmatched. In nucleotides, the CDR3 is TGTGCCAGTAGTATCGGGACAGGGACGAACACTGAAGCTTTCTTT. Translating gives CASSIGTGTNTEAFF.

The rearrangement joins TRBV7-2 to TRBJ2-1, with 12 nucleotides matching TRBD2. CDR1 and CDR2 (germline): SGHTA, FQGNSA. Germline trimming cut 1 base from V and 7 bases from J; bases unmatched to any gene: 8. The CDR3 loop spans 17 amino acids. CDR3 DNA: TGTGCCAGCAGCTTAGGCGGACTAGCGGGGAGAGTGAATGAGCAGTTCTTC. Translation gives CASSLGGLAGRVNEQFF.

The V and J genes are TRBV7-2 and TRBJ1-4; D is possibly TRBD1 (5 bases). Germline V lookup: CDR1 SGHTA, CDR2 FQGNSA. The V end lost 0 bases, the J end lost 6 bases, and 11 bases lay between the germline ends. This CDR3 has 15 amino acids. The CDR3 DNA reads TGTGCCAGCAGCTTAGCAGACAGCCCTTATGAAAAACTGTTTTTT. Its protein product is CASSLADSPYEKLFF.

In this sample, this clone turned up once. The chain recombines TRBV19 with TRBJ2-7, with a weak D call TRBD2 (6 bases). V was trimmed by 3 bases and J by 2 bases, leaving 11 bases between them. The CDR3 is made up of 14 amino acids. The V gene's germline CDR1 is LNHDA and CDR2 SQIVND (reference sequence). Here the CDR3 reads CASSIPSGAYEQYF. DNA for the CDR3: TGTGCCAGTAGTATCCCCTCGGGGGCCTACGAGCAGTACTTC.

The CDR3 coding sequence is TGCGCCAGCAGCTTGGATCTTCTTAGCGGGAGGGCCTACGAGCAGTACTTC. It encodes CASSLDLLSGRAYEQYF. The V and J genes are TRBV5-1 and TRBJ2-7, with TRBD2 matching 11 bases. Germline lookup yields CDR1 SGHRS and CDR2 YFSETQ. The J segment lost 2 bases and the V segment lost 0 bases, leaving 7 bases of the junction unmatched. The CDR3 length is 17 residues.

The chain recombines TRBV21-1 with TRBJ2-4; TRBD2, the table's D call, lacks a check against the DNA. TRBV21-1 represents a pseudogene. This CDR3 comprises 15 residues. CDR3 nucleotides: TGTGCCAGCAGCAAGGGGTCGGGAGGACGAAACATTCAGTACTTC. It specifies CASSKGSGGRNIQYF.

V usage is TRBV7-8 and J usage is TRBJ1-2; 7 bases line up with TRBD1. V shed 2 bases, J shed 2 bases, and the junction held 11 bases outside the gene matches. Germline V gene data show CDR1 as SGHVS and CDR2 as FQNEAQ. This CDR3 comprises 17 residues. The CDR3 DNA is TGTGCCAGCAGCTTACCTTACGCCGACAGGGTAAACTATGGCTACACCTTC. As protein: CASSLPYADRVNYGYTF.

This chain links TRBV27 with TRBJ2-1, with D uncertain. The CDR3 length is 15 residues. CDR1 is MNHEY and CDR2 is SMNVEV in the germline V gene (reference sequence). V lost 4 bases to trimming and J lost 7 bases, with 17 bases between them. CDR3 in DNA: TGTGCCAGCAGTTCCCGGGTCTCGCGCACTAATGAGCAGTTCTTC. It encodes CASSSRVSRTNEQFF.

The J gene is TRBJ1-5, the V gene TRBV30; no firm D call. CDR3 length: 13 residues. The germline V gene has CDR1 GTSNPN and CDR2 SVGIG (reference sequence). Trimming stripped 0 bases from V and 3 bases from J, with 6 bases between. The CDR3 here is CAWSVRSNQPQHF. The CDR3 DNA reads as TGTGCCTGGAGTGTCAGGTCCAATCAGCCCCAGCATTTT.

This chain connects TRBV3-1 (or the pseudogene TRBV3-2) to TRBJ2-3, with a weak D call TRBD2 (5 bases). This CDR3 is built from 15 residues. Germline V gene lookup returns CDR1 LGHDT and CDR2 YNNKEL (reference sequence). With 0 bases removed from V and 8 bases from J, the gap between germline ends came to 15 bases. CDR3 sequence reads: CASSQDGSSAGTQYF. The CDR3 nucleotides read TGTGCCAGCAGCCAAGATGGGAGTTCGGCGGGTACGCAGTATTTT.

This chain links TRBV6-5 with TRBJ2-7; D not resolved. Germline V gives CDR1 MNHEY, CDR2 SVGAGI. The CDR3 is made up of 11 amino acids. CDR3 in DNA: TGTGTAACGCGTGATTACTACGAGCAGTACTTC. Protein: CVTRDYYEQYF.

The chain links TRBV2 to TRBJ2-3; 12 nucleotides align to TRBD1. Germline loops: CDR1 SNHLY, CDR2 FYNNEI. The V gene end was trimmed by 9 bases and the J gene end by 7 bases; junction bases not matched to a gene: 8. This CDR3 spans 14 amino acids. In nucleotides, the CDR3 is TGTGCCAGACAAGAGGGACAGGGGGCAAATACGCAGTATTTT. Amino acid sequence: CARQEGQGANTQYF.

The chain has TRBV11-2 and TRBJ2-7, with 9 bases aligning to TRBD2. Germline V lookup: CDR1 SGHAT, CDR2 FQNNGV. This CDR3 is 15 amino acids long. Germline trimming cut 5 bases from V and 3 bases from J; bases unmatched to any gene: 8. The DNA of the CDR3 is TGTGCCAGCAGCGCCGGGACTAGCAGCTTCTACGAGCAGTACTTC. Protein product: CASSAGTSSFYEQYF.

This CDR3 is CASSLASEQFF. DNA of the CDR3: TGTGCCAGCAGTTTAGCGTCTGAGCAGTTCTTC. The V call is TRBV28, the J call TRBJ2-1; D is unclear. Germline CDR1 reads MDHEN; CDR2 reads SYDVKM. V was pared by 2 bases and J by 9 bases, with 5 bases between. The CDR3 covers 11 residues.

The chain recombines TRBV5-1 with TRBJ1-2; D remains unclear. V was clipped by 0 bases and J by 6 bases, with 12 bases between them. The CDR3 spans 14 residues. CDR1 SGHRS and CDR2 YFSETQ come from the germline V gene. CDR3 residues: CASSLAGSLNGYTF. The CDR3 DNA is TGCGCCAGCAGCTTGGCCGGGTCATTAAATGGCTACACCTTC. Full variable domain (rest looked up from reference TRBV5-1 and TRBJ1-2): KAGVTQTPRYLIKTRGQQVTLSCSPISGHRSVSWYQQTPGQGLQFLFEYFSETQRNKGNFPGRFSGRQFSNSRSEMNVSTLELGDSALYLCASSLAGSLNGYTFGSGTRLTVV.

In nucleotides, the CDR3 is TGCGCCAGCAGCTTTACTAGGCACCAAGAGACCCAGTACTTC. This codes for CASSFTRHQETQYF. This chain connects TRBV5-1 to TRBJ2-5, with D perhaps TRBD2 (5 bases). Germline CDR1 and CDR2: SGHRS and YFSETQ. The CDR3 is made up of 14 amino acids. Trimming removed 2 bases from V and 0 bases from J, with 8 bases in between.

This chain joins TRBV28 and TRBJ1-1, with TRBD1 matching over 9 bases. This CDR3 has 16 residues. The germline gives CDR1 MDHEN, CDR2 SYDVKM. V shed 5 bases and J 8 bases; nucleotides not matched to a gene: 15. The CDR3 region is CASSLTLRTGAREAFF. CDR3 DNA sequence: TGTGCCAGCAGTCTCACTCTAAGGACAGGGGCCCGAGAAGCTTTCTTT.

V and J are TRBV5-1 and TRBJ1-1; no clear D gene. The length of the CDR3 is 14 residues. Trimming took 0 bases from V and 3 from J, leaving 9 bases between them. Germline-derived CDR1 and CDR2 are SGHRS and YFSETQ. CDR3 residues: CASSLVYGDTEAFF. The CDR3 DNA reads as TGCGCCAGCAGCTTGGTGTACGGGGACACTGAAGCTTTCTTT.

This sequence joins TRBV28 and TRBJ2-5; 10 bases align to TRBD1. Per the germline V gene, CDR1 is MDHEN and CDR2 is SYDVKM. The CDR3 totals 15 residues. J gave up 4 bases and V 5 bases, and 7 bases lay outside the gene matches. The CDR3 region is CASSASRDRGETQYF. CDR3 nucleotide sequence: TGTGCCAGCAGTGCCTCCCGGGACAGGGGAGAGACCCAGTACTTC.